The 15 T cell receptor beta chains listed next were all sequenced from one sample in a study of shared clonotypes between healthy human individuals. Some clones are missing from TCRdb's copy, which holds only in-frame ones; the method was immunoSEQ multiplex PCR. The table lists 2,500,000 or so clones, roughly 92% of them singletons, with 0.37% in the top ten. The sample comprised naive CD4+ T cells from PBMCs. This sample's subset: CD45RA+ positively selected. Every receptor here comes from a man aged 18-30 years in good health. Some clones in this sample may be carry-over from other donors' samples.

V usage is TRBV5-1 and J usage is TRBJ2-3, with TRBD2 matching over 8 bases. The CDR3 length is 20 residues. Per the germline V gene, CDR1 is SGHRS and CDR2 is YFSETQ. V lost 0 bases, J lost 0 bases, and 15 bases stayed unmatched. CDR3 residues: CASSLAISGTILTSTDTQYF. CDR3 bases: TGCGCCAGCAGCTTGGCGATTAGCGGGACCATTTTAACTAGCACAGATACGCAGTATTTT.

The rearrangement joins TRBV28 to TRBJ2-7, with TRBD1 identical over 9 bases. Germline V CDR1 and CDR2: MDHEN, SYDVKM. The CDR3 consists of 17 residues. V was pared by 7 bases and J by 2 bases, with 15 bases of the junction left unmatched. CDR3 coding DNA: TGTGCCAGCACCGATCCCCCCGGGACAGGGAGAGCCTACGAGCAGTACTTC. Its translation is CASTDPPGTGRAYEQYF.

The rearrangement uses TRBV7-2 and TRBJ2-3; D not certain. CDR3 length equals 13 residues. Per germline, CDR1 SGHTA and CDR2 FQGNSA. The ends were cut back, 6 bases at V and 0 bases at J, with 7 bases in the middle. Here the CDR3 DNA reads TGTGCCAGCAGGAAGGACAGCACAGATACGCAGTATTTT. This sequence encodes CASRKDSTDTQYF. The complete variable domain, with remaining parts taken from reference TRBV7-2 and TRBJ2-3, reads GAGVSQSPSNKVTEKGKDVELRCDPISGHTALYWYRQSLGQGLEFLIYFQGNSAPDKSGLPSDRFSAERTGGSVSTLTIQRTQQEDSAVYLCASRKDSTDTQYFGPGTRLTVL.

This clone is a singleton in its sample. This chain joins TRBV28 and TRBJ2-7, with a tentative D call TRBD1 (5 bases). Per germline, CDR1 MDHEN and CDR2 SYDVKM. The CDR3 consists of 11 residues. Trimming removed 2 bases at V and 11 bases at J, with 10 bases between. CDR3 nucleotide sequence: TGTGCCAGCAGTTTAATGGGGCCGGAGTACTTC. It translates to CASSLMGPEYF.

The V call is TRBV7-3, the J call TRBJ2-3; D not certain. The ends were cut back, 5 bases at V and 4 bases at J, with 13 bases in the middle. The length of the CDR3 is 14 residues. Germline assignment: CDR1 SGHTA and CDR2 FQGTGA. This CDR3 reads CASSPTGGSDTQYF. CDR3 in DNA: TGTGCCAGCAGCCCCACCGGTGGGTCAGATACGCAGTATTTT.

This chain connects TRBV28 to TRBJ1-5, with 8 positions matching TRBD1. Trimming cost V 3 bases and J 4 bases; bases outside gene matches: 8. CDR1 is MDHEN and CDR2 is SYDVKM in the germline V gene. The CDR3 length is 16 residues. CDR3 sequence (DNA): TGTGCCAGCAGTTTGAGGACAGGGAGATGGAATCAGCCCCAGCATTTT. Translation: CASSLRTGRWNQPQHF.

Remarks on this clone: This sample also contains other DNA sequences that code for the same CDR3. The rearrangement links TRBV29-1 to TRBJ2-5; no reliable D call. The CDR3 spans 11 residues. Trimming removed 3 bases at V and 5 bases at J, with 7 bases between. CDR1 and CDR2 from the germline V gene are SQVTM and ANQGSEA. The CDR3, as DNA: TGCAGCGTTGATAGTCGGGAGACCCAGTACTTC. Translating it yields CSVDSRETQYF. The full variable domain, its missing parts supplied by reference TRBV29-1 and TRBJ2-5, is SAVISQKPSRDICQRGTSLTIQCQVDSQVTMMFWYRQQPGQSLTLIATANQGSEATYESGFVIDKFPISRPNLTFSTLTVSNMSPEDSSIYLCSVDSRETQYFGPGTRLLVL.

The V gene is TRBV7-3, the J gene TRBJ1-2; D is unclear. Germline V CDR1 and CDR2: SGHTA, FQGTGA. This CDR3 comprises 14 residues. The germline V and J ends were trimmed by 3 bases and 2 bases, with 10 bases remaining between them. CDR3 bases: TGTGCCAGCAGCTTGGCGGCGGACAACTATGGCTACACCTTC. This gives the protein CASSLAADNYGYTF.

Only one count was recorded for this clone. This chain uses TRBV5-1 with TRBJ2-5; D is perhaps TRBD2 (6 bases). The CDR3 is 14 residues long. The V end was cut by 1 base, the J end by 7 bases, with 14 bases between. Germline V lookup: CDR1 SGHRS, CDR2 YFSETQ. The CDR3 bases are TGCGCCAGCAGCTTGCCTAGCGAGGTGGGGACCCAGTACTTC. This translates into CASSLPSEVGTQYF.

The chain has TRBV11-2 and TRBJ2-2; possibly TRBD1 or TRBD2 for D (5 bases each). V lost 6 bases, J lost 4 bases, and 21 bases lay in between. Looked up from germline, CDR1 is SGHAT and CDR2 is FQNNGV. The CDR3 has 17 residues. The CDR3 sequence is CASSYAVGAKVTGELFF. The CDR3, as DNA: TGTGCCAGCAGTTACGCGGTCGGGGCGAAGGTCACCGGGGAGCTGTTTTTT. The full variable domain, its missing parts supplied by reference TRBV11-2 and TRBJ2-2, is EAGVAQSPRYKIIEKRQSVAFWCNPISGHATLYWYQQILGQGPKLLIQFQNNGVVDDSQLPKDRFSAERLKGVDSTLKIQPAKLEDSAVYLCASSYAVGAKVTGELFFGEGSRLTVL.

The chain is built from TRBV11-2 and TRBJ2-1, with D perhaps TRBD2 (6 bases). CDR1 is SGHAT, CDR2 FQNNGV, per germline. With 5 bases removed from V and 7 bases from J, the gap between germline ends came to 15 bases. The CDR3 totals 14 residues. The CDR3: CASSGGTRRNEQFF. The CDR3 region has the DNA TGTGCCAGCAGCGGAGGGACCCGCAGGAATGAGCAGTTCTTC.

V usage is TRBV4-1 and J usage is TRBJ2-2; weak D call: TRBD2 (5 bases). The V end was cut by 1 base, the J end by 4 bases, with 19 bases between. CDR1 MGHRA and CDR2 YSYEKL come from the germline V gene. The CDR3 consists of 18 residues. The CDR3 loop reads CASSQGNGRTRGTGELFF. The CDR3 DNA is TGCGCCAGCAGCCAAGGCAATGGGAGAACACGGGGCACCGGGGAGCTGTTTTTT.

The J gene is TRBJ1-5, the V gene TRBV2; D is unclear. This CDR3 comprises 14 residues. From germline, CDR1 is SNHLY and CDR2 FYNNEI. V was trimmed by 6 bases and J by 6 bases, leaving 15 bases between them. CDR3 sequence reads: CASSSRALGQPQHF. In nucleotides, the CDR3 is TGTGCCAGCAGCAGCCGGGCCCTGGGTCAGCCCCAGCATTTT.

The V gene is TRBV4-3, the J gene TRBJ2-5; tentatively, D is TRBD1 or TRBD2 (6 bases each). From germline, CDR1 is LGHNA and CDR2 YSLEER. The CDR3 extends over 15 amino acids. Between the trimmed V and J ends, which lost 2 bases and 3 bases, there was a span of 13 bases. Here the CDR3 DNA reads TGCGCCAGCAGCCAAACAGGGACTCGCGAAGAGACCCAGTACTTC. Its protein product is CASSQTGTREETQYF.

This clone appeared once. Other DNA sequences in the same sample also yield this CDR3. The rearrangement uses TRBV5-1 and TRBJ2-7, with D hard to call. This CDR3 has 14 amino acids. Trimming cost V 0 bases and J 0 bases, with 7 bases left between them. Per germline, CDR1 SGHRS and CDR2 YFSETQ. CDR3 nucleotide sequence: TGCGCCAGCAGCTTGGGTACCCGCTCCTACGAGCAGTACTTC. It codes for CASSLGTRSYEQYF. The full variable domain, with the rest looked up from reference TRBV5-1 and TRBJ2-7, is KAGVTQTPRYLIKTRGQQVTLSCSPISGHRSVSWYQQTPGQGLQFLFEYFSETQRNKGNFPGRFSGRQFSNSRSEMNVSTLELGDSALYLCASSLGTRSYEQYFGPGTRLTVT.